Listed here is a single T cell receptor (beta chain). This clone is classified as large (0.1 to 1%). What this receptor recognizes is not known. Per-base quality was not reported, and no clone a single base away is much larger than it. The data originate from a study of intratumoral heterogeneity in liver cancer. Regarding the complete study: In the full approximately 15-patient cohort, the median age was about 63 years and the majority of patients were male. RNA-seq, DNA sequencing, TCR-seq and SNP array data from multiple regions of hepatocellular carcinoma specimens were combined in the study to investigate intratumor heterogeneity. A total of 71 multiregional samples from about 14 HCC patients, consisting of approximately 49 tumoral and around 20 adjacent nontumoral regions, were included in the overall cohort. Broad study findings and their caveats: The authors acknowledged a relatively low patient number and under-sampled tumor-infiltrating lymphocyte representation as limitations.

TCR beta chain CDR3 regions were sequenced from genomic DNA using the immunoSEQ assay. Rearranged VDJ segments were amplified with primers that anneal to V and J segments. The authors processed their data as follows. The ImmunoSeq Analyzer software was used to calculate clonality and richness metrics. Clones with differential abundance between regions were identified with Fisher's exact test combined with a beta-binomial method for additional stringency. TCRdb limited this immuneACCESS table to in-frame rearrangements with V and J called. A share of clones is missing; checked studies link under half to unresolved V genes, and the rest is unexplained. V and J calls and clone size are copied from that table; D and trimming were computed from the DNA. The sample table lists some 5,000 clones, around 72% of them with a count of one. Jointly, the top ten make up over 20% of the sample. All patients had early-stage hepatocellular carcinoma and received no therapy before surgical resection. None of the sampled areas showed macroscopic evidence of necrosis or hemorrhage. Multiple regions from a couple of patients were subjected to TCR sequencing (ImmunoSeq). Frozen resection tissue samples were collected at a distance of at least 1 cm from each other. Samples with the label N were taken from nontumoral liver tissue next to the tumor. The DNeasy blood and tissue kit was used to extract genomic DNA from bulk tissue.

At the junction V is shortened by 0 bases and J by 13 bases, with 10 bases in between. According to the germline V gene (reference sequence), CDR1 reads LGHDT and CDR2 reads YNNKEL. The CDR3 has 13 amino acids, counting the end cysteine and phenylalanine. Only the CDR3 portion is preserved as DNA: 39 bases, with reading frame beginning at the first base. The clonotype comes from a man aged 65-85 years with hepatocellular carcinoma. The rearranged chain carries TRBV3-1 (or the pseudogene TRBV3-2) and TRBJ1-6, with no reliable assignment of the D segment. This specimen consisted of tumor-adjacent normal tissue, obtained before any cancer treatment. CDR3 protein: CASSQDRQDPLHF. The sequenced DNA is TGTGCCAGCAGCCAAGATCGTCAAGACCCCCTCCACTTT.